Listed below are T cell receptor beta chains from one sample, sequenced in a study of OX40 agonist ivuxolimab in advanced cancers. Here immunoSEQ multiplex PCR was the method, and the copy in TCRdb shows in-frame clones only, minus some. The sample records roughly 100,000 clones, 70% to 90% being singletons. Sequenced here: CD4+ or CD8+ T cells sorted from blood, sampled in a trial of the OX40 agonist ivuxolimab. These receptors were collected from an adult with an advanced solid tumor such as melanoma, head and neck, liver or kidney cancer. CDR3s include the opening cysteine and the closing phenylalanine or tryptophan. The order of the fields is CDR3 length, clone size, V gene, CDR3 protein. The size of a clone is reported for some rows only, either as once, few or many, or as a class for expanded clones.

len: 15
abundance: medium-sized
v_gene: TRBV13
CDR3aa: CASRRQGETKNIQYF

len: 14
abundance: NA
v_gene: TRBV2
CDR3aa: CASSDSGVNYEQYF

len: 13
abundance: NA
v_gene: TRBV4-1
CDR3aa: CASSQGRNYEQYF

len: 13
abundance: NA
v_gene: TRBV10-3
CDR3aa: CAISDVMGWALHF

len: 17
abundance: NA
v_gene: TRBV27
CDR3aa: CASTFIGADFNTGELFF

len: 17
abundance: NA
v_gene: TRBV5-6
CDR3aa: CASSSLLWLERENEQYF

len: 14
abundance: once
v_gene: TRBV7-9
CDR3aa: CASSYGTDFNEQFF

len: 15
abundance: NA
v_gene: TRBV7-6
CDR3aa: CASSLGLDGNQPQHF

len: 11
abundance: NA
v_gene: TRBV20-1
CDR3aa: CSAITRNEQFF

len: 14
abundance: NA
v_gene: TRBV5-1
CDR3aa: CASSSQPDRNEAFF

len: 17
abundance: NA
v_gene: TRBV19
CDR3aa: CASSIVGQQGSQNEQYF

len: 16
abundance: NA
v_gene: TRBV11-3
CDR3aa: CASSLRSSGSIETQYF

len: 14
abundance: NA
v_gene: TRBV6-5
CDR3aa: CASSPSTGIYGYTF

len: 16
abundance: few
v_gene: TRBV27
CDR3aa: CASSALGRAKYNEQFF

len: 17
abundance: few
v_gene: TRBV7-9
CDR3aa: CASSPQLGSGFYNEQFF

len: 13
abundance: NA
v_gene: TRBV19
CDR3aa: CASSLTGRGGYTF

len: 11
abundance: NA
v_gene: TRBV6-6
CDR3aa: CASSNSGEAFF

len: 16
abundance: NA
v_gene: TRBV14
CDR3aa: CASSQTTSGRSYEQYF

len: 14
abundance: NA
v_gene: TRBV5-6
CDR3aa: CASSFWGAPYEQYF

len: 13
abundance: NA
v_gene: TRBV5-4
CDR3aa: CASSRTENEKLFF

len: 13
abundance: NA
v_gene: TRBV5-1
CDR3aa: CASSYLRGYEQYF

len: 14
abundance: few
v_gene: TRBV7-9
CDR3aa: CASSSSGGEETQYF

len: 14
abundance: NA
v_gene: TRBV5-6
CDR3aa: CASSLPAGGNTIYF

len: 16
abundance: NA
v_gene: TRBV6-1
CDR3aa: CASSGAVASTNEKLFF

len: 19
abundance: few
v_gene: TRBV30
CDR3aa: CAWSAFTNLLAGARNEQFF